This TCR beta chain was captured in a study of blood T cell repertoires in COVID-19. Germline V gives CDR1 SGHKS, CDR2 YYEKEE (reference sequence). The CDR3 length is 14 residues. V lost 5 bases and J lost 6; bases outside the gene matches: 9. Here immunoSEQ multiplex PCR was the method, and the copy in TCRdb shows in-frame clones only, minus some. This sample has over 45,000 clones, with 60% to 80% found just once. The material sequenced was peripheral blood. This sequence originates from a human donor with active or convalescent COVID-19. The donor label of this sample is uncertain. This sequence joins TRBV5-5 and TRBJ2-5; 8 bases match TRBD1. The CDR3 protein is CASSSSTGEKTQYF. CDR3 coding DNA: TGTGCCAGCAGTTCATCGACAGGGGAAAAGACCCAGTACTTC.